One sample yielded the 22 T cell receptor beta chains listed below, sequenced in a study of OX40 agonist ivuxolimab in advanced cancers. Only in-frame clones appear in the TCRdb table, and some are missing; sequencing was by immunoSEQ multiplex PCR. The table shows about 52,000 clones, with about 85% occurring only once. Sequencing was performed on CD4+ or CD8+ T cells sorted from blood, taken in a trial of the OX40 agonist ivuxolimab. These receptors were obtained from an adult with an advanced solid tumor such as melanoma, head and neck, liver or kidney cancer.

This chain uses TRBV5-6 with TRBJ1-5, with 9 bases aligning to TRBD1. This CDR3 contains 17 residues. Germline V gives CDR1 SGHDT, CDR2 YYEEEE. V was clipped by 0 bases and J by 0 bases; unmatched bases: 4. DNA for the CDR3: TGTGCCAGCAGCTTGGGGTACAGGGGGCCTAGCAATCAGCCCCAGCATTTT. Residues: CASSLGYRGPSNQPQHF.

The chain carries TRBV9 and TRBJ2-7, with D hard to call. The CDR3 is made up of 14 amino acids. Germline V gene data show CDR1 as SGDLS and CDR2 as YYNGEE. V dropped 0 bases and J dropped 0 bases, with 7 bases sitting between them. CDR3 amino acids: CASSVGAFSYEQYF. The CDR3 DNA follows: TGTGCCAGCAGCGTAGGGGCATTCTCCTACGAGCAGTACTTC.

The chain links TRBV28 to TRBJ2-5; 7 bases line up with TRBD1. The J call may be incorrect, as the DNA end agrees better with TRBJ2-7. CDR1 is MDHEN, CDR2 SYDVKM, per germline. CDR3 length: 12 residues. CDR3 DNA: TGTGCCAGCAGTACAACAGGGGACGAGCAGTACTTC. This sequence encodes CASSTTGDEQYF.

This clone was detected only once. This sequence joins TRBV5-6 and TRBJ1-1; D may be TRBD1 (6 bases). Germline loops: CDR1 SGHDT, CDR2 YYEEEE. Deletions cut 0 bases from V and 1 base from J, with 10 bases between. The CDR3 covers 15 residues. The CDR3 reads CASSLAGAGNTEAFF. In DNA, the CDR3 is TGTGCCAGCAGCTTGGCAGGGGCCGGGAACACTGAAGCTTTCTTT.

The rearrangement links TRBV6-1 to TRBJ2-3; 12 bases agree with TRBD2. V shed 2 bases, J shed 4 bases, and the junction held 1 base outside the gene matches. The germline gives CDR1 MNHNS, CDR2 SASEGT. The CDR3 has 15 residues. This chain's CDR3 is CASSETSGGSDTQYF. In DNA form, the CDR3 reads TGTGCCAGCAGTGAAACTAGCGGGGGGTCAGATACGCAGTATTTT.

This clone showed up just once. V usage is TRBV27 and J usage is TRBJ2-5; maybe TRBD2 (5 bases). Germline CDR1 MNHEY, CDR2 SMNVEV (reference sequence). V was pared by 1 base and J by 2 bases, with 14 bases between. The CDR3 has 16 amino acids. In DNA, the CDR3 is TGTGCCAGCAGTTTATACGGGGTTCGGGGACAAGAGACCCAGTACTTC. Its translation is CASSLYGVRGQETQYF.

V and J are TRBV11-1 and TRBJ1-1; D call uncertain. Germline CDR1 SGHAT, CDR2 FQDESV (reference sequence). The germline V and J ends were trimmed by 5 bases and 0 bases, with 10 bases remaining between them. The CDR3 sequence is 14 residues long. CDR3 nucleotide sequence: TGTGCCAGCAGCGGTAAGATTATGAACACTGAAGCTTTCTTT. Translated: CASSGKIMNTEAFF.

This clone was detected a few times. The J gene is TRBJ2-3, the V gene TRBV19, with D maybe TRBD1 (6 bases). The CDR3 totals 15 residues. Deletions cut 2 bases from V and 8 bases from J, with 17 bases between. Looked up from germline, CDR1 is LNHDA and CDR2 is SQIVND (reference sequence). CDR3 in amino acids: CASSITPGDEGTQYF. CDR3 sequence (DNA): TGTGCCAGTAGTATAACCCCAGGGGATGAAGGTACGCAGTATTTT.

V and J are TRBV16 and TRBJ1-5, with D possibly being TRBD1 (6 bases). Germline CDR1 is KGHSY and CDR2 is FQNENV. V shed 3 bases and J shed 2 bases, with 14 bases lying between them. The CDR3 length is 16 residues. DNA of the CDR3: TGTGCCAGCAGCCACACCGACAGGAACGGCAATCAGCCCCAGCATTTT. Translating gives CASSHTDRNGNQPQHF.

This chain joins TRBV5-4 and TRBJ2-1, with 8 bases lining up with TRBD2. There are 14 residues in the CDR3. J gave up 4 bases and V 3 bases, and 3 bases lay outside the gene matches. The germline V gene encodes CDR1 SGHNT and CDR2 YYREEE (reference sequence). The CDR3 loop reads CASSSGLGYNEQFF. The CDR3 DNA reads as TGTGCCAGCAGCTCGGGACTAGGGTACAATGAGCAGTTCTTC.

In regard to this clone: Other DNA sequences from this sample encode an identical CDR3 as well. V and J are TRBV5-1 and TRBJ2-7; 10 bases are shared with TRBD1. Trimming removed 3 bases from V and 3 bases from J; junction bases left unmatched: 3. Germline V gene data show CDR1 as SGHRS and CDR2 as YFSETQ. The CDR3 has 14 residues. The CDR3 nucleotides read TGCGCCAGCAGCTCCGGGACAGGGGACTACGAGCAGTACTTC. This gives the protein CASSSGTGDYEQYF.

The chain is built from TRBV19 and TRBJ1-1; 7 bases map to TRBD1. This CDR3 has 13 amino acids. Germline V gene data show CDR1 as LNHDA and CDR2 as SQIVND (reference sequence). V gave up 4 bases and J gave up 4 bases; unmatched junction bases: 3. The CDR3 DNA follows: TGTGCCAGTAGTAGGGACAGCCTCACTGAAGCTTTCTTT. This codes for CASSRDSLTEAFF.

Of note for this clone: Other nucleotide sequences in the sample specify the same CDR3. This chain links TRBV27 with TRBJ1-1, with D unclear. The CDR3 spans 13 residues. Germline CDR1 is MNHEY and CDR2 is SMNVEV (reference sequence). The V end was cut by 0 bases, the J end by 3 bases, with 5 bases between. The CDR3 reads CASSLSGYTEAFF. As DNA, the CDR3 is TGTGCCAGCAGTTTATCCGGGTACACTGAAGCTTTCTTT.

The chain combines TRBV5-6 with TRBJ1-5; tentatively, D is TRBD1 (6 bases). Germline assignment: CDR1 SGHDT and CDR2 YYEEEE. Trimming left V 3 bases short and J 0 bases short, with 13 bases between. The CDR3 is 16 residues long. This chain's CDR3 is CASSSAGGHSNQPQHF. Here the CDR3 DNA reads TGTGCCAGCAGCTCCGCCGGGGGCCATAGCAATCAGCCCCAGCATTTT.

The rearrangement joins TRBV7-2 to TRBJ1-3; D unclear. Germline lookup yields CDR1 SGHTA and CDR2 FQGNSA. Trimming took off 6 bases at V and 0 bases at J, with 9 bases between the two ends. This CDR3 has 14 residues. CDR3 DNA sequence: TGTGCCAGCAGGCCCGACGGCTCTGGAAACACCATATATTTT. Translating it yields CASRPDGSGNTIYF.

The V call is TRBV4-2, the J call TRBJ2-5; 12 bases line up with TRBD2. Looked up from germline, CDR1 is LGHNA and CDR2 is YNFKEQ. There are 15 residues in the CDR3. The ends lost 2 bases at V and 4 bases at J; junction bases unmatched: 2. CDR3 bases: TGTGCCAGCAGCCAACTAGCGGGGGGGCCAGAGACCCAGTACTTC. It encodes CASSQLAGGPETQYF.

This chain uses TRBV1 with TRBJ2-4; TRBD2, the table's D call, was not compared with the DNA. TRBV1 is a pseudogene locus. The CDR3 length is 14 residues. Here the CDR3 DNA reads TGCACCAGCCCCGGCGGACTAGCCAAAAACATTCAGTACTTC. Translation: CTSPGGLAKNIQYF.

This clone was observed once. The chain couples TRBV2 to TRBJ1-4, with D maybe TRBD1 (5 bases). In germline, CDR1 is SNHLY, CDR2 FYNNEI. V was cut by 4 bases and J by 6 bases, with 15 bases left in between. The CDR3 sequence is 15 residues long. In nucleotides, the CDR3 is TGTGCCAGCAGTGGAGCAGGGCGGGTGGATGAAAAACTGTTTTTT. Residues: CASSGAGRVDEKLFF.

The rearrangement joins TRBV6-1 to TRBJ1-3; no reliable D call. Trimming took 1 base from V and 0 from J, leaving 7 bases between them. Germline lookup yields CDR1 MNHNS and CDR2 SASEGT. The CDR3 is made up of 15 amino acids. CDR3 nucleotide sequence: TGTGCCAGCAGTGAAGGGCGGATCTCTGGAAACACCATATATTTT. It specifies CASSEGRISGNTIYF.

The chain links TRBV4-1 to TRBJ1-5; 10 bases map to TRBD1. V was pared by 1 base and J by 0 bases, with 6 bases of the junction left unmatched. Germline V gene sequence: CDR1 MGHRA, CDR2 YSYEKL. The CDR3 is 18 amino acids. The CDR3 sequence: CASSQVEDRGYSNQPQHF. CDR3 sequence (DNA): TGCGCCAGCAGCCAAGTTGAGGACAGGGGGTATAGCAATCAGCCCCAGCATTTT.

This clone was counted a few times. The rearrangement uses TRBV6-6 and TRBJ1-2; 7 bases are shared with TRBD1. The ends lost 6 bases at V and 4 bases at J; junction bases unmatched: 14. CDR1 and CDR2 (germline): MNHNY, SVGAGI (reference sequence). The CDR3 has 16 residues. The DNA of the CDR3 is TGTGCCAGCAGAGCCGGGACAGACCCTTCTTTCTATGGCTACACCTTC. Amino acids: CASRAGTDPSFYGYTF.

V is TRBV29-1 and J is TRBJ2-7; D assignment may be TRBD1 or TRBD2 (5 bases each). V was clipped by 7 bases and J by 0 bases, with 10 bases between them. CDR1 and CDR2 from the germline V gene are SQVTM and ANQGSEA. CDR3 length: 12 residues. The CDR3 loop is CSAGDGSYEQYF. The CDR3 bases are TGCAGCGCTGGGGACGGCTCCTACGAGCAGTACTTC.